This T cell receptor beta chain was obtained from a study of post-analysis software for immune sequencing data. Study-wide points: A handful of TRBV segments appeared more often in patients than in controls, and TRBV5-6, TRBV5-1 and TRBV20-1 were among these.

Remarks on this clonotype: Its matching antigen is unknown.

V lost 8 bases and J lost 5; bases outside the gene matches: 14. This CDR3 spans 16 amino acids. Looked up from germline, CDR1 is WSHSY and CDR2 is SAAADI. Unique molecular identifiers featured in each of the TCR beta cDNA libraries. T cells, roughly 0.95 to 10 million of them, yielded hundreds of thousands of cDNA molecules. TCRdb processed the PCR reads anew with MiXCR; each CDR3 protein has one entry. The data hold around 500,000 distinct CDR3 sequences, with roughly 34% observed a single time. V and J are TRBV10-2 and TRBJ2-5; 10 bases fit TRBD1. The sequencing sample was made of blood. The TCR originated in a girl under 18 with multiple sclerosis. CDR3 amino acids: CASGSTGDRGMETQYF. CDR3 in DNA: TGCGCCAGCGGGAGTACCGGGGACAGGGGTATGGAGACCCAGTACTTC.